The 24 T cell receptor beta chains below come from one sample, sequenced in a study of molecular identifiers for immune sequencing clone quantification. Using its own MiXCR run on the PCR reads, TCRdb lists one record per CDR3 protein. The table shows about 40,000 distinct CDR3 sequences, with about 18% occurring only once. The sample comprised naive CD8+ T cells from blood, with Jurkat cell RNA spiked in. The subset is: FACS-sorted CD8+CD4-CCR7+CD45RA+ naive T cells. These receptors were collected from a human donor in good health. Some libraries in this study had Jurkat cell RNA spiked in.

To note about this clonotype: This may stem from a read error, because a much larger clone lies one nucleotide away. The chain is built from TRBV12-3 or TRBV12-4 and TRBJ1-4; D ambiguous. The CDR3 consists of 12 residues. The CDR3 region has the DNA TGTGCCTGCAGTCCGGGGAATGAAAAACTGTTTTTT. Protein: CACSPGNEKLFF.

This clonotype came up a few times. The J gene is TRBJ1-3, the V gene TRBV4-3; D ambiguous. Trimming cost V 1 base and J 1 base, with 11 bases left between them. Germline V gives CDR1 LGHNA, CDR2 YSLEER. This CDR3 has 16 residues. CDR3: CASSQAPQSSGNTIYF. CDR3 DNA sequence: TGCGCCAGCAGCCAAGCCCCTCAGTCGTCTGGAAACACCATATATTTT.

This sequence joins TRBV6-2 or TRBV6-3 and TRBJ2-2; TRBD2 matches 7 bases. CDR3 size: 14 residues. J gave up 7 bases and V 4 bases, and 6 bases lay outside the gene matches. CDR1 and CDR2 (germline): MNHEY, SVGEGT. The CDR3 reads CASSFRGGIGELFF. The CDR3 nucleotides read TGTGCCAGCAGTTTCCGGGGAGGGATCGGGGAGCTGTTTTTT.

This clonotype appeared a few times. V and J are TRBV7-2 and TRBJ2-1; 12 bases match TRBD2. V lost 1 base and J lost 4; bases outside the gene matches: 2. The CDR3 runs 16 residues. Germline CDR1 SGHTA, CDR2 FQGNSA. The CDR3 is CASSLVTSGRYNEQFF. The CDR3 DNA reads TGTGCCAGCAGCTTAGTCACTAGCGGGAGGTACAATGAGCAGTTCTTC.

Of note for this clonotype: A read error may be the cause here, since a much bigger clone is one base away. V usage is TRBV10-3 and J usage is TRBJ2-1; possibly TRBD2 for D (5 bases). The CDR3 totals 12 residues. Germline V gene data show CDR1 as ENHRY and CDR2 as SYGVKD. V was trimmed by 5 bases and J by 10 bases, leaving 12 bases between them. The CDR3, as DNA: TGTGCCATCAGTTGGACTGGCGCCGAGCAGTTCTTC. Translating it yields CAISWTGAEQFF.

The chain recombines TRBV4-3 with TRBJ2-1, with no clear D. With 1 base removed from V and 4 bases from J, the gap between germline ends came to 5 bases. This CDR3 comprises 13 residues. Germline CDR1 reads LGHNA; CDR2 reads YSLEER. As DNA, the CDR3 is TGCGCCAGCAGCCAAGCCAGGTACAATGAGCAGTTCTTC. The encoded protein is CASSQARYNEQFF.

Of note for this clonotype: The germline gene is not matched at one end of the junction; a read error may be the cause. The J gene is TRBJ2-3, the V gene TRBV10-2, with 8 nucleotides matching TRBD1. The germline V gene has CDR1 WSHSY and CDR2 SAAADI. This CDR3 comprises 17 residues. The CDR3 is CASGESTGVGYTDTQYF. Here the CDR3 DNA reads TGCGCCAGCGGTGAGTCGACAGGGGTGGGCTACACAGATACGCAGTATTTT.

A remark on this clonotype: This may be a read error, as it is one base from a much larger clone. The chain recombines TRBV5-1 with TRBJ2-3; 8 nucleotides line up with TRBD2. The CDR3 has 17 amino acids. Looked up from germline, CDR1 is SGHRS and CDR2 is YFSETQ. CDR3 sequence (DNA): TGCGCCAGCAGCTTCGGGACTAGAGCCTCCCCCACAGATGCGCAGTATTTT. Translating gives CASSFGTRASPTDAQYF.

Worth noting for this clonotype: A much larger clone differs from this one at a single base, so this may be a read error. The genes are TRBV4-1 and TRBJ2-7; TRBD1 matches 7 bases. Trimming at V came to 1 base and at J to 3 bases, leaving 6 bases not matched to a gene. The germline gives CDR1 MGHRA, CDR2 YSYEKL. The CDR3 consists of 15 residues. For the CDR3, the DNA is TGCGCCAGCAGCCAAGGTGGGGCAGGGGGCTACGAGCAGTACTTC. It codes for CASSQGGAGGYEQYF.

The chain is built from TRBV28 and TRBJ2-1, with TRBD2 matching 8 bases. Looked up from germline, CDR1 is MDHEN and CDR2 is SYDVKM. The CDR3 runs to 20 residues. Germline trimming cut 6 bases from V and 9 bases from J; bases unmatched to any gene: 28. CDR3 sequence reads: CASSRPDDSLRGGSGSEQFF. In DNA form, the CDR3 reads TGTGCCAGCAGCCGACCCGACGACAGCCTCCGTGGCGGGAGCGGGAGTGAGCAGTTCTTC.

As to this clonotype: Lacking the conserved final phenylalanine or tryptophan, this CDR3 likely reflects a read error. J is TRBJ2-7 and V is TRBV2; TRBD1 agrees at 7 bases. CDR1 and CDR2 from the germline V gene are SNHLY and FYNNEI. CDR3 length equals 15 residues. CDR3 loop: CISSEASGTAYEQYL. CDR3 nucleotide sequence: TGTATCAGCAGTGAAGCCAGTGGGACAGCCTACGAGCAGTACCTC.

This clonotype was recorded many times. The chain joins TRBV12-3 or TRBV12-4 to TRBJ1-5; D gene ambiguous. This CDR3 contains 15 residues. The ends were cut back, 0 bases at V and 0 bases at J, with 6 bases in the middle. The CDR3 region has the DNA TGTGCCAGCAGTTTAGCCCCTATTAGCAATCAGCCCCAGCATTTT. Translation gives CASSLAPISNQPQHF.

This clonotype is labeled medium-sized. The CDR3 region has the DNA TGTGCCAGCAGGGACGCAAATAACTATGGCTACACCTTC. It specifies CASRDANNYGYTF. V gene TRBV6-2 or TRBV6-3 combines with J gene TRBJ1-2; no firm D call. Trimming took off 6 bases at V and 1 base at J, with 9 bases between the two ends. Germline loops: CDR1 MNHEY, CDR2 SVGEGT. The CDR3 is 13 amino acids.

Regarding this clonotype: The junction and the germline gene differ at one end; a read error may be behind it. CDR3 DNA: TGTGTCAGTAGTACCCGGGGAAGCTCCTACAATGAGCAGTTCTTC. It encodes CVSSTRGSSYNEQFF. The chain is built from TRBV19 and TRBJ2-1; perhaps TRBD2 as D (5 bases). The CDR3 sequence is 15 residues long. Germline V CDR1 and CDR2: LNHDA, SQIVND (reference sequence).

This clonotype was recorded at least ten times. V gene TRBV29-1 combines with J gene TRBJ2-7; possible D gene TRBD1, 6 bases. Germline V lookup: CDR1 SQVTM, CDR2 ANQGSEA. The CDR3 loop spans 13 amino acids. The V end was cut by 5 bases, the J end by 2 bases, with 13 bases between. This chain's CDR3 is CSVLETGPYEQYF. The CDR3 DNA follows: TGCAGCGTTCTCGAGACAGGCCCCTACGAGCAGTACTTC.

The rearrangement uses TRBV7-8 and TRBJ2-7, with TRBD1 identical over 7 bases. Germline CDR1 reads SGHVS; CDR2 reads FQNEAQ. This CDR3 region has 13 residues. The V segment lost 5 bases and the J segment 4 bases; nucleotides outside the gene matches: 5. Here the CDR3 reads CASSPGTVYEQYF. DNA for the CDR3: TGTGCCAGCAGCCCCGGGACAGTTTACGAGCAGTACTTC.

The genes are TRBV4-3 and TRBJ2-3; the match to TRBD2 covers 12 bases. Trimming took 2 bases from V and 4 from J; bases not matched to a gene: 4. CDR1 is LGHNA and CDR2 is YSLEER in the germline V gene. CDR3 length: 16 residues. The chain's CDR3 is CASSQTTSGSSDTQYF. The CDR3 DNA is TGCGCCAGCAGCCAAACGACTAGCGGGAGTTCAGATACGCAGTATTTT.

This clonotype was picked up many times. The DNA for the CDR3 is TGTGCCAGCAGCTTAGATTATGGCGGGAGCCGCTACGAGCAGTACTTC. It yields the protein CASSLDYGGSRYEQYF. This sequence joins TRBV7-2 and TRBJ2-7; 7 nucleotides agree with TRBD2. J lost 3 bases, V lost 1 base, and 9 bases had no gene match. The CDR3 loop spans 16 amino acids. The V gene's germline CDR1 is SGHTA and CDR2 FQGNSA.

This clonotype was seen repeatedly, ten times or more. The chain couples TRBV12-3 or TRBV12-4 to TRBJ1-3, with D possibly matching TRBD1 (6 bases). The V end was cut by 7 bases, the J end by 0 bases, with 19 bases between. The CDR3 length is 17 residues. CDR3 amino acids: CASTLTSDSGSGNTIYF. Here the CDR3 DNA reads TGTGCCAGCACCTTAACCTCGGACAGCGGCTCTGGAAACACCATATATTTT.

This clonotype was recorded at least ten times. The rearrangement links TRBV4-1 to TRBJ2-1; TRBD2 aligns across 8 bases. The CDR3 has 14 amino acids. Germline CDR1 reads MGHRA; CDR2 reads YSYEKL. V shed 8 bases, J shed 7 bases, and the junction held 10 bases outside the gene matches. Here the CDR3 DNA reads TGCGCCAGCCGAGGGGGACTAGAGGCTAATGAGCAGTTCTTC. Protein sequence: CASRGGLEANEQFF.

This clonotype was observed many times. The gene calls are TRBV11-1 and TRBJ2-1; 12 bases align to TRBD1. V lost 0 bases, J lost 8 bases, and 11 bases stayed unmatched. Per the germline V gene, CDR1 is SGHAT and CDR2 is FQDESV (reference sequence). This CDR3 contains 18 residues. The chain's CDR3 is CASSLAYSGTGGKDEQFF. CDR3 DNA sequence: TGTGCCAGCAGCTTAGCGTATTCCGGGACAGGGGGCAAGGATGAGCAGTTCTTC.

Ten or more counts support this clonotype. The V and J genes are TRBV28 and TRBJ2-3, with 9 nucleotides matching TRBD1. V dropped 2 bases and J dropped 3; count of bases not matched to a gene: 6. Per germline, CDR1 MDHEN and CDR2 SYDVKM. CDR3 length: 16 residues. The CDR3 DNA is TGTGCCAGCAGTTTACTGATTGGGACAGGGACAGATACGCAGTATTTT. It is translated as CASSLLIGTGTDTQYF.

At least ten counts were recorded for this clonotype. The chain has TRBV12-3 or TRBV12-4 and TRBJ2-7; 8 nucleotides agree with TRBD2. This CDR3 is built from 14 residues. The ends lost 6 bases at V and 1 base at J; junction bases unmatched: 5. The CDR3 nucleotides read TGTGCCAGCAGGGTGCGGGGGGCTTCCTACGAGCAGTACTTC. Its translation is CASRVRGASYEQYF.

This clonotype was detected a few times. V usage is TRBV28 and J usage is TRBJ1-3; no clear D. The germline V and J ends were trimmed by 7 bases and 0 bases, with 22 bases remaining between them. This CDR3 has 18 residues. CDR1 is MDHEN and CDR2 is SYDVKM in the germline V gene. CDR3 nucleotide sequence: TGTGCCAGCAATACCCCCGAGCGGACGGCAATCTCTGGAAACACCATATATTTT. Translation gives CASNTPERTAISGNTIYF.